The 26 T cell receptor beta chains below were found in one sample sequenced in a study of blood T cell repertoires in COVID-19. Data came from immunoSEQ multiplex PCR; TCRdb stores just in-frame clones and leaves some out. The data hold approximately 300,000 clones, with roughly 89% observed a single time. Input material: peripheral blood. These receptors were collected from a middle-aged man with acute or convalescent COVID-19.

The chain joins TRBV7-9 to TRBJ1-2; TRBD1 aligns across 8 bases. CDR3 length equals 13 residues. The germline V gene encodes CDR1 SEHNR and CDR2 FQNEAQ (reference sequence). Losses at the gene ends were 5 bases for V and 6 bases for J; bases not matched to a gene: 5. CDR3 bases: TGTGCCAGCAGCCGCGAGACAGGGGATGGCTACACCTTC. As protein: CASSRETGDGYTF.

This chain connects TRBV11-2 to TRBJ1-4; 9 nucleotides line up with TRBD1. Germline CDR1 reads SGHAT; CDR2 reads FQNNGV. The CDR3 is made up of 15 amino acids. V shed 6 bases, J shed 8 bases, and the junction held 10 bases outside the gene matches. CDR3 DNA sequence: TGTGCCAGCAGAAGGCCGGGACAGGGAGAGGAAAAACTGTTTTTT. Translation gives CASRRPGQGEEKLFF.

The rearrangement links TRBV7-2 to TRBJ2-3; 8 bases agree with TRBD2. V trimming: 5 bases; J trimming: 1 base; junction bases outside the gene matches: 5. Germline V gene lookup returns CDR1 SGHTA and CDR2 FQGNSA. CDR3 size: 15 residues. The CDR3 nucleotides are TGTGCCAGCAGCCCGGGGGGGGAAGGCACAGATACGCAGTATTTT. Translation: CASSPGGEGTDTQYF.

This chain links TRBV30 with TRBJ1-6, with D hard to call. This CDR3 comprises 15 residues. Per germline, CDR1 GTSNPN and CDR2 SVGIG (reference sequence). V was clipped by 0 bases and J by 8 bases, with 14 bases between them. CDR3 in amino acids: CAWSVPASRDSPLHF. CDR3 nucleotide sequence: TGTGCCTGGAGTGTACCGGCCTCTCGGGATTCACCCCTCCACTTT.

CDR3 sequence: CASSVTANEQFF. CDR3 sequence (DNA): TGTGCCAGTAGTGTGACTGCAAATGAGCAGTTCTTC. V and J are TRBV19 and TRBJ2-1; D is unresolved. V lost 5 bases and J lost 7, with 9 bases in between. The CDR3 loop spans 12 amino acids. The germline V gene encodes CDR1 LNHDA and CDR2 SQIVND (reference sequence).

This chain connects TRBV29-1 to TRBJ2-1; D perhaps matches TRBD1 (6 bases). This CDR3 region has 13 residues. The germline CDR1 and CDR2 sequences are SQVTM and ANQGSEA. Trimming pared 6 bases from V and 5 bases from J, leaving 14 bases between. The CDR3 nucleotides read TGCAGCGTGATCCGGACAGTAAACAATGAGCAGTTCTTC. Amino acid sequence: CSVIRTVNNEQFF.

The rearrangement uses TRBV7-9 and TRBJ1-4, with D tentatively TRBD1 (5 bases). Trimming took 1 base from V and 8 from J, leaving 14 bases between them. The CDR3 runs to 15 residues. Germline assignment: CDR1 SEHNR and CDR2 FQNEAQ (reference sequence). The chain's CDR3 is CASSLDTGWREKLFF. The CDR3 DNA reads as TGTGCCAGCAGCTTAGATACAGGTTGGAGAGAAAAACTGTTTTTT.

The chain links TRBV6-6 to TRBJ1-2, with 8 nucleotides matching TRBD1. The CDR3 is made up of 13 amino acids. The trim removed 2 bases at V and 7 bases at J, leaving 3 bases unmatched. Germline V lookup: CDR1 MNHNY, CDR2 SVGAGI (reference sequence). The CDR3 sequence is CASSYRQGFGYTF. The CDR3 DNA reads as TGTGCCAGCAGTTACAGACAGGGGTTTGGCTACACCTTC.

In nucleotides, the CDR3 is TGCGCCAGCAGCTTGGGGACAGGGGGCGGCTTAAATGAAAAACTGTTTTTT. Translated: CASSLGTGGGLNEKLFF. The chain is built from TRBV5-1 and TRBJ1-4; TRBD1 aligns across 11 bases. The V gene's germline CDR1 is SGHRS and CDR2 YFSETQ. After removal of 0 bases from V and 5 bases from J, the junction contained 6 bases not matched to a gene. The CDR3 consists of 17 residues.

The V and J genes are TRBV3-1 (or the pseudogene TRBV3-2) and TRBJ1-1; a weak D match, TRBD1 (5 bases). Germline V lookup: CDR1 LGHDT, CDR2 YNNKEL (reference sequence). The CDR3 covers 16 residues. Trimming cost V 3 bases and J 1 base, with 15 bases left between them. CDR3 loop: CASSHTRGTTNTEAFF. As DNA, the CDR3 is TGTGCCAGCAGCCATACCCGGGGGACGACGAACACTGAAGCTTTCTTT.

The rearrangement links TRBV5-6 to TRBJ1-1, with D perhaps TRBD1 (6 bases). The V end lost 2 bases, the J end lost 0 bases, and 11 bases lay between the germline ends. This CDR3 contains 15 residues. Germline CDR1 is SGHDT and CDR2 is YYEEEE. The CDR3 loop reads CASSFRQAMNTEAFF. The CDR3 region has the DNA TGTGCCAGCAGCTTCCGACAGGCTATGAACACTGAAGCTTTCTTT.

The J gene is TRBJ1-2, the V gene TRBV29-1; D ambiguous. The CDR3 is 8 residues long. V lost 8 bases to trimming and J lost 6 bases, with 4 bases between them. CDR1 and CDR2 (germline): SQVTM, ANQGSEA. Here the CDR3 DNA reads TGCAGCTTCAATGGCTACACCTTC. Its protein product is CSFNGYTF.

This clone came up once. The genes are TRBV27 and TRBJ2-7; no clear D. Trimming stripped 6 bases from V and 0 bases from J, with 15 bases between. Germline values: CDR1 MNHEY, CDR2 SMNVEV (reference sequence). The CDR3 runs to 15 residues. CDR3 loop: CASRPSTYHSYEQYF. CDR3 nucleotide sequence: TGTGCCAGCAGGCCGAGTACCTATCACTCCTACGAGCAGTACTTC.

The chain employs TRBV18 and TRBJ1-5; no clear D gene. CDR3 size: 13 residues. The germline V and J ends were trimmed by 5 bases and 9 bases, with 14 bases remaining between them. CDR1 KGHSH and CDR2 LQKENI come from the germline V gene. CDR3 sequence: CASSSGSARPQHF. The CDR3, as DNA: TGTGCCAGCTCATCGGGATCAGCGAGGCCCCAGCATTTT.

Only a few counts were recorded for this clone. The V call is TRBV3-1 (or the pseudogene TRBV3-2), the J call TRBJ1-2, with 9 bases that match TRBD1. The CDR3 is made up of 14 amino acids. The germline V gene has CDR1 LGHDT and CDR2 YNNKEL (reference sequence). V shed 4 bases, J shed 8 bases, and the junction held 8 bases outside the gene matches. CDR3 region: CASSRETGGAGYTF. DNA of the CDR3: TGTGCCAGCAGCCGGGAAACAGGGGGCGCAGGCTACACCTTC.

The gene calls are TRBV28 and TRBJ1-2; 8 positions match TRBD1. Germline-derived CDR1 and CDR2 are MDHEN and SYDVKM. This CDR3 is built from 14 residues. Trimming took 6 bases from V and 3 from J; bases not matched to a gene: 6. The CDR3 loop is CASRRQGAYYGYTF. The DNA of the CDR3 is TGTGCCAGCAGGAGGCAGGGGGCATACTATGGCTACACCTTC.

This chain uses TRBV30 with TRBJ2-7, with D possibly TRBD2 on 5 matching bases. Germline CDR1 is GTSNPN and CDR2 is SVGIG (reference sequence). The V end lost 0 bases, the J end lost 5 bases, and 11 bases lay between the germline ends. This CDR3 comprises 13 residues. In nucleotides, the CDR3 is TGTGCCTGGAGTGTACAGAGGGATAACGAGCAGTACTTC. Translation gives CAWSVQRDNEQYF.

This sequence joins TRBV11-2 and TRBJ2-7, with D unclear. Germline CDR1 reads SGHAT; CDR2 reads FQNNGV. CDR3 length: 12 amino acids. V lost 1 base to trimming and J lost 5 bases, with 6 bases between them. The DNA for the CDR3 is TGTGCCAGCAGCTTAGTGAGGCACGAGCAGTACTTC. This gives the protein CASSLVRHEQYF.

The chain combines TRBV20-1 with TRBJ2-7; D might be TRBD2 (5 bases). The CDR3 covers 15 residues. V lost 3 bases, J lost 0 bases, and 15 bases lay in between. In germline, CDR1 is DFQATT, CDR2 SNEGSKA (reference sequence). The CDR3 region is CSASSDFPSSYEQYF. The CDR3 coding sequence is TGCAGTGCTAGTTCGGACTTTCCCAGCTCCTACGAGCAGTACTTC.

The chain combines TRBV27 with TRBJ1-5; 7 bases match TRBD1. The CDR3 spans 13 residues. The germline V gene encodes CDR1 MNHEY and CDR2 SMNVEV (reference sequence). The V segment lost 5 bases and the J segment 5 bases; nucleotides outside the gene matches: 3. CDR3 coding DNA: TGTGCCAGCAGTCGACAGGGAGATCAGCCCCAGCATTTT. It is translated as CASSRQGDQPQHF.

The chain's CDR3 is CASSSKQGAAAFF. Written as DNA, the CDR3 is TGTGCCAGCAGTAGCAAACAGGGGGCGGCAGCTTTCTTT. The V gene is TRBV12-3 or TRBV12-4, the J gene TRBJ1-1, with 9 bases lining up with TRBD1. J was trimmed by 10 bases and V by 5 bases; bases with no gene match: 8. The CDR3 runs to 13 residues.

The chain combines TRBV6-5 with TRBJ1-1; D remains unclear. The CDR3 consists of 11 residues. The germline V gene has CDR1 MNHEY and CDR2 SVGAGI. The V end lost 6 bases, the J end lost 7 bases, and 9 bases lay between the germline ends. The CDR3 DNA is TGTGCCAGCAGACACCCCGTTGAAGCTTTCTTT. This sequence encodes CASRHPVEAFF.

The rearrangement links TRBV7-3 to TRBJ2-3; 10 bases agree with TRBD2. The CDR3 is 16 residues long. The J segment lost 6 bases and the V segment lost 4 bases, leaving 10 bases of the junction unmatched. Germline CDR1 SGHTA, CDR2 FQGTGA. The CDR3, as DNA: TGTGCCAGCAGCTCCGGAGTAGCGGGGGGTATGGATACGCAGTATTTT. Its protein is CASSSGVAGGMDTQYF.

The chain joins TRBV19 to TRBJ1-1; D is uncertain. Germline values: CDR1 LNHDA, CDR2 SQIVND (reference sequence). Trimming pared 5 bases from V and 6 bases from J, leaving 13 bases between. The CDR3 loop spans 13 amino acids. The CDR3 sequence is CASSWQTTAEAFF. Written as DNA, the CDR3 is TGTGCCAGTAGTTGGCAGACTACGGCTGAAGCTTTCTTT.

The CDR3 sequence is CASSGRGQGGNEKLFF. In nucleotides, the CDR3 is TGCGCCAGCAGCGGGAGAGGACAGGGAGGTAATGAAAAACTGTTTTTT. This sequence joins TRBV5-1 and TRBJ1-4, with 8 bases lining up with TRBD1. V shed 4 bases and J 4 bases; nucleotides not matched to a gene: 9. CDR1 and CDR2 (germline): SGHRS, YFSETQ. This CDR3 contains 16 residues.

The chain employs TRBV11-2 and TRBJ1-1, with no clear D. The CDR3 is 15 amino acids. Trimming removed 5 bases at V and 2 bases at J, with 15 bases between. Germline values: CDR1 SGHAT, CDR2 FQNNGV. CDR3 in amino acids: CASSLRRGLNTEAFF. DNA of the CDR3: TGTGCCAGCAGCCTAAGACGAGGCCTAAACACTGAAGCTTTCTTT.